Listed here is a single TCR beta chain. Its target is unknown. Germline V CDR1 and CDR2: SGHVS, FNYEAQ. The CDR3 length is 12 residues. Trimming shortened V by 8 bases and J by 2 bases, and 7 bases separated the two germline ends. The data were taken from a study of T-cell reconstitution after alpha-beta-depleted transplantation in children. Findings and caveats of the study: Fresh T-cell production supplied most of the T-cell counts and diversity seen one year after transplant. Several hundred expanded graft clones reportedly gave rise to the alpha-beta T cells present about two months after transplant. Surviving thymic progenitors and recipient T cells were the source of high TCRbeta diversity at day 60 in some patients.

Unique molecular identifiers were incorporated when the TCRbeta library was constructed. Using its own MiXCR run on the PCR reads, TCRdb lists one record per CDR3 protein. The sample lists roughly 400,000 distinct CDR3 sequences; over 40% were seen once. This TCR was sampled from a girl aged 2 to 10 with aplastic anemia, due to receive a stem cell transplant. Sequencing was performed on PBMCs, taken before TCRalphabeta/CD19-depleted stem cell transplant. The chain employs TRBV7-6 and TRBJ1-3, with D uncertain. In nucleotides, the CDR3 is TGTGCCAGCTGTTGCGCTGGAAACACCATATATTTT. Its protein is CASCCAGNTIYF.